What follows are 7 T cell receptor beta chains derived from one specimen sequenced in a study of chemoradiotherapy in HPV16-positive cancers. Only in-frame clones appear in the TCRdb table, and some are missing; sequencing was by immunoSEQ multiplex PCR. Of roughly 13,000 clones in the sample, less than 70% were seen once. The sample here was taken from a patient who underwent chemoradiotherapy. These receptors were taken from a human donor with HPV-associated anogenital cancer.

J is TRBJ2-7 and V is TRBV10-3; TRBD1 or TRBD2 may be the D gene (5 bases each). The CDR3 has 15 residues. Germline assignment: CDR1 ENHRY and CDR2 SYGVKD. V shed 7 bases and J shed 5 bases, with 21 bases lying between them. CDR3 loop: CAITPGSGTPNEQYF. The CDR3, as DNA: TGTGCCATCACCCCGGGGAGTGGGACCCCTAACGAGCAGTACTTC.

V usage is TRBV10-3 and J usage is TRBJ2-7, with D perhaps TRBD2 (6 bases). Germline V CDR1 and CDR2: ENHRY, SYGVKD. V gave up 4 bases and J gave up 3 bases, with 13 bases separating them. The CDR3 has 14 residues. The CDR3 DNA reads as TGTGCCATCAGTGGCGGGACCTCCGGCTACGAGCAGTACTTC. Its protein is CAISGGTSGYEQYF.

J is TRBJ1-5 and V is TRBV4-1; D is possibly TRBD1 (6 bases). The CDR3 spans 15 residues. Germline V CDR1 and CDR2: MGHRA, YSYEKL. V was clipped by 1 base and J by 6 bases, with 13 bases between them. The CDR3 loop reads CASSQVRGAAQPQHF. Written as DNA, the CDR3 is TGCGCCAGCAGCCAAGTTCGGGGGGCGGCTCAGCCCCAGCATTTT.

This clone is deemed medium-sized. The chain employs TRBV2 and TRBJ1-1; perhaps TRBD1 as D (5 bases). Trimming took off 4 bases at V and 4 bases at J, with 13 bases between the two ends. The CDR3 runs to 14 residues. CDR1 is SNHLY, CDR2 FYNNEI, per germline. The CDR3 region is CASSAPGGVTEAFF. CDR3 DNA: TGTGCCAGCAGTGCCCCTGGGGGGGTCACTGAAGCTTTCTTT.

J is TRBJ2-7 and V is TRBV13, with 7 bases aligning to TRBD1. Germline V gene lookup returns CDR1 PRHDT and CDR2 FYEKMQ (reference sequence). With 5 bases clipped from V and 3 bases from J, the junction kept 7 bases outside the gene matches. The CDR3 contains 14 residues. CDR3 protein: CASSQGQRSYEQYF. The CDR3 DNA is TGTGCCAGCAGCCAGGGACAGCGCAGCTACGAGCAGTACTTC.

The CDR3 here is CASSLGDTYNEQFF. CDR3 nucleotide sequence: TGCGCCAGCAGCTTGGGGGACACCTACAATGAGCAGTTCTTC. This chain links TRBV5-1 with TRBJ2-1; TRBD1 might be the D (6 bases). This CDR3 has 14 residues. Trimming stripped 0 bases from V and 2 bases from J, with 6 bases between. Per the germline V gene, CDR1 is SGHRS and CDR2 is YFSETQ.

The chain joins TRBV4-1 to TRBJ2-1; no clear D. The CDR3 is 12 residues long. V was trimmed by 0 bases and J by 6 bases, leaving 3 bases between them. Germline CDR1 is MGHRA and CDR2 is YSYEKL. The CDR3 DNA follows: TGCGCCAGCAGCCAAGATCTCAATGAGCAGTTCTTC. Its protein is CASSQDLNEQFF.